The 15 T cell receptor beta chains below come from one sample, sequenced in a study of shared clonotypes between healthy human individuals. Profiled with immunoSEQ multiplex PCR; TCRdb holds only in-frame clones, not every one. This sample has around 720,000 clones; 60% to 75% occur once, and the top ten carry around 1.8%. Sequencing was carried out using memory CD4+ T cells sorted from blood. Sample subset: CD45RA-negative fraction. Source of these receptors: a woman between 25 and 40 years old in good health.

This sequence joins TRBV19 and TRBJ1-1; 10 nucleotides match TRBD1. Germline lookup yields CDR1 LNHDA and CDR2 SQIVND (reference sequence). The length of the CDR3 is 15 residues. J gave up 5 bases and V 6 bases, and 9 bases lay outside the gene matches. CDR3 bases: TGTGCCAGTAGGGGTACCGGGACAGGGGAAACTGAAGCTTTCTTT. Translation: CASRGTGTGETEAFF.

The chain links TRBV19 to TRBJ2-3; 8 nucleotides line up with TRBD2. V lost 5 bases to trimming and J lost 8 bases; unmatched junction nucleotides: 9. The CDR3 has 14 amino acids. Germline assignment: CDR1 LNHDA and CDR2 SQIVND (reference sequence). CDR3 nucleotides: TGTGCCAGTAGTTCGGGACTAGGGTTGGGTACGCAGTATTTT. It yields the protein CASSSGLGLGTQYF.

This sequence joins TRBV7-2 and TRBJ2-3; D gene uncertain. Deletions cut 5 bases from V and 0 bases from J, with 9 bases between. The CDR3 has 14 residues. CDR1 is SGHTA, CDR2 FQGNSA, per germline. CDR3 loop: CASSPYISTDTQYF. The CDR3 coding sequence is TGTGCCAGCAGCCCGTACATCAGCACAGATACGCAGTATTTT.

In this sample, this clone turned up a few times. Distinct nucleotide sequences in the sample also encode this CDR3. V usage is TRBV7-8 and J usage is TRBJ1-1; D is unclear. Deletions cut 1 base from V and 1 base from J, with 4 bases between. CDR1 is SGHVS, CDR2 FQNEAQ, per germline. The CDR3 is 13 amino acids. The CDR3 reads CASSLVGNTEAFF. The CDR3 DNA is TGTGCCAGCAGCTTAGTCGGGAACACTGAAGCTTTCTTT.

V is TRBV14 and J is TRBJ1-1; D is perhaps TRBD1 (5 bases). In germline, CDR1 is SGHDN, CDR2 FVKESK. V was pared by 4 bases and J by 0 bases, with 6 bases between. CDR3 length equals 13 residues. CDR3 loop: CASSLQVNTEAFF. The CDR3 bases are TGTGCCAGCAGCCTACAGGTGAACACTGAAGCTTTCTTT.

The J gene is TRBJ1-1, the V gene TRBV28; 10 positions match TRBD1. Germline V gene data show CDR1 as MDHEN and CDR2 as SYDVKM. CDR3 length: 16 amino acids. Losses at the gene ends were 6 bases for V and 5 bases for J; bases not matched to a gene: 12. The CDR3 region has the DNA TGTGCCAGCAGCCCAAGCCGGGGGACAGGGGTAACTGAAGCTTTCTTT. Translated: CASSPSRGTGVTEAFF.

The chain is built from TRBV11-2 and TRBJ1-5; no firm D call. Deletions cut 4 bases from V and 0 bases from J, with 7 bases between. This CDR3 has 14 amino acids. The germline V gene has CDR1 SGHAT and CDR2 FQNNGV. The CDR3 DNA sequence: TGTGCCAGCAGCTCCCCAGGTAGCAATCAGCCCCAGCATTTT. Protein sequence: CASSSPGSNQPQHF.

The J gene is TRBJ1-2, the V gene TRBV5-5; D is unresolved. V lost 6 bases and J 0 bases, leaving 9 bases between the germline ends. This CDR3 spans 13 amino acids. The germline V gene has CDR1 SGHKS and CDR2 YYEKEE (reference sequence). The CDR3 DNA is TGTGCCAGCACCCAGACCGCTAACTATGGCTACACCTTC. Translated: CASTQTANYGYTF.

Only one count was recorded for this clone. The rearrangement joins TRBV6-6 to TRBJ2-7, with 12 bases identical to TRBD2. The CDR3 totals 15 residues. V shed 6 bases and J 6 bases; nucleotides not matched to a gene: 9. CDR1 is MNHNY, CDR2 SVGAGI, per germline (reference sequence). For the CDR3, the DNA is TGTGCCAGCAGCCTGACTAGCGGGGGATCTGTCGAGCAGTACTTC. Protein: CASSLTSGGSVEQYF.

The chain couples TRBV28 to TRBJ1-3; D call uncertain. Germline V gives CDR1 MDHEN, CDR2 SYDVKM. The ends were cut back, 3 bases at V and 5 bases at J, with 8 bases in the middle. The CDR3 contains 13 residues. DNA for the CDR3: TGTGCCAGCAGTTTGCCGGGCCGAAACACCATATATTTT. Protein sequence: CASSLPGRNTIYF.

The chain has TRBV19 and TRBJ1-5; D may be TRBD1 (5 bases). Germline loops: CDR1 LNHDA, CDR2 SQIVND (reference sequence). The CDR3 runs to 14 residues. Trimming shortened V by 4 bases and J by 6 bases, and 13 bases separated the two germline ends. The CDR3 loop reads CASSKGAGGQPQHF. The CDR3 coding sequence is TGTGCCAGTAGTAAAGGGGCAGGTGGTCAGCCCCAGCATTTT.

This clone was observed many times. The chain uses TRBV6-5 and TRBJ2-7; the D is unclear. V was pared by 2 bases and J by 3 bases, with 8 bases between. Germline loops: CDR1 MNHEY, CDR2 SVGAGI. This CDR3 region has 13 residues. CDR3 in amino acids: CASSYGYGYEQYF. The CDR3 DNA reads TGTGCCAGCAGTTACGGTTACGGCTACGAGCAGTACTTC.

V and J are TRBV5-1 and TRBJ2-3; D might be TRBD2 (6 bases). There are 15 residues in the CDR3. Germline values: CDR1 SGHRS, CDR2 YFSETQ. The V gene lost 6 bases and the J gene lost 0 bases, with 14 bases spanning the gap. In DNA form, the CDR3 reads TGCGCCAGCACTAGTGGAGGGATGAGCACAGATACGCAGTATTTT. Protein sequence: CASTSGGMSTDTQYF.

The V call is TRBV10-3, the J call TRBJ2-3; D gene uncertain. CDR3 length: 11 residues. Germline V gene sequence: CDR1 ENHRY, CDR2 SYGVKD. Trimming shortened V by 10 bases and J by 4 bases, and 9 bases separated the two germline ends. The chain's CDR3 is CATTGADTQYF. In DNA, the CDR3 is TGTGCCACGACGGGCGCAGATACGCAGTATTTT.

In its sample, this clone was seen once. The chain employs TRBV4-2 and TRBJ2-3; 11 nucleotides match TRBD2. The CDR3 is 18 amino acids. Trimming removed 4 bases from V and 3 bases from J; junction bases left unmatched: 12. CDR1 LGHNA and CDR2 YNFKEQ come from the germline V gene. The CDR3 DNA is TGTGCCAGCAGCCTAAGGCCCCTTACTAGCGGGAGTACAGATACGCAGTATTTT. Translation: CASSLRPLTSGSTDTQYF.